The rows below give T cell receptor beta chains drawn from one sample of a study of T cell repertoires in cytomegalovirus infection. No antigen has been identified for these receptors. One entry per CDR3 protein, called by TCRdb with MiXCR from the reads. The top ten clones hold roughly 12% of a sample with about 830,000 distinct CDR3 sequences, about 33% of them seen once. The material sequenced was cultured CD8+ T cells from PBMCs, taken from culture after CMV antigen stimulation. These receptors were taken from a human donor in good health (CMV status not recorded). Some clones in this sample may be carry-over from other donors' samples. Both conserved end residues are part of each CDR3. The D gene is left open where the match is weak.

J gene: TRBJ1-5; V gene: TRBV19; D gene: TRBD1; CDR3 protein: CASSARDRVQPQHF
J gene: TRBJ2-7; V gene: TRBV7-8; D gene: -; CDR3 protein: CASSFGGRGTQGSYEQYF
J gene: TRBJ2-2; V gene: TRBV12-3/TRBV12-4; D gene: -; CDR3 protein: CASSSTGTTGELFF
J gene: TRBJ2-7; V gene: TRBV5-1; D gene: -; CDR3 protein: CASSLGGRASEQYF
J gene: TRBJ2-7; V gene: TRBV6-1; D gene: TRBD1; CDR3 protein: CASQTPEGDRGEYEQYF
J gene: TRBJ2-5; V gene: TRBV6-1; D gene: -; CDR3 protein: CASNRLETQYF
J gene: TRBJ2-1; V gene: TRBV7-2; D gene: TRBD2; CDR3 protein: CASRPELGSGYNEQFF
J gene: TRBJ2-2; V gene: TRBV12-3/TRBV12-4; D gene: -; CDR3 protein: CASTPTGELFF
J gene: TRBJ1-1; V gene: TRBV27; D gene: -; CDR3 protein: CASKIREGTEAFF
J gene: TRBJ2-7; V gene: TRBV7-2; D gene: -; CDR3 protein: CASSLDGQFYEQYF
J gene: TRBJ2-3; V gene: TRBV6-5; D gene: -; CDR3 protein: CASSYVGGFADTQYF
J gene: TRBJ1-1; V gene: TRBV6-4; D gene: -; CDR3 protein: CASRQNTGIPNTEAFF
J gene: TRBJ2-5; V gene: TRBV7-9; D gene: -; CDR3 protein: CASSPWRDQETQYF
J gene: TRBJ2-1; V gene: TRBV11-2; D gene: -; CDR3 protein: CASRLTGVASGSYNEQFF
J gene: TRBJ2-5; V gene: TRBV5-5; D gene: -; CDR3 protein: CASSLYRIGETQYF
J gene: TRBJ1-2; V gene: TRBV2; D gene: TRBD1; CDR3 protein: CAAPGQGSGWNGYTF
J gene: TRBJ1-4; V gene: TRBV27; D gene: TRBD1; CDR3 protein: CASSRDRLSTNEKLFF
J gene: TRBJ2-3; V gene: TRBV7-6; D gene: TRBD1; CDR3 protein: CASYKGANTDTQYF
J gene: TRBJ1-2; V gene: TRBV12-3/TRBV12-4; D gene: -; CDR3 protein: CASSSGRVAVYGYTF
J gene: TRBJ2-1; V gene: TRBV27; D gene: TRBD1; CDR3 protein: CASSSLQGPSYNEQFF
J gene: TRBJ2-1; V gene: TRBV6-2/TRBV6-3; D gene: TRBD1; CDR3 protein: CASRPRDRGLSYNEQFF
J gene: TRBJ2-1; V gene: TRBV6-1; D gene: -; CDR3 protein: CASTYQGDEQFF
J gene: TRBJ2-1; V gene: TRBV5-1; D gene: -; CDR3 protein: CASMAGAAPDNEQFF
J gene: TRBJ2-7; V gene: TRBV12-5; D gene: -; CDR3 protein: CASGLTSTGRSNEQYF
J gene: TRBJ2-1; V gene: TRBV19; D gene: -; CDR3 protein: CASSSELTDNEQFF
J gene: TRBJ1-4; V gene: TRBV6-5; D gene: -; CDR3 protein: CASSNQGARGKKLFF
J gene: TRBJ2-7; V gene: TRBV10-3; D gene: TRBD1; CDR3 protein: CAIGKGGTGVEQYF
J gene: TRBJ2-1; V gene: TRBV25-1; D gene: TRBD1; CDR3 protein: CASSEYPRQGAVEQFF
J gene: TRBJ1-5; V gene: TRBV7-6; D gene: -; CDR3 protein: CASSLAGEAQPQHF
J gene: TRBJ2-5; V gene: TRBV6-1; D gene: -; CDR3 protein: CARKRKTQYF
J gene: TRBJ2-2; V gene: TRBV4-2; D gene: -; CDR3 protein: CASSQEGTIGELFF
J gene: TRBJ2-3; V gene: TRBV6-8; D gene: -; CDR3 protein: CASSLPGAIDTQYF
J gene: TRBJ2-5; V gene: TRBV4-3; D gene: -; CDR3 protein: CASSQDGADQETQYF
J gene: TRBJ1-4; V gene: TRBV2; D gene: TRBD1; CDR3 protein: CASSEPGQGANNEKLFF
J gene: TRBJ2-5; V gene: TRBV12-3/TRBV12-4; D gene: -; CDR3 protein: CASSSPHGAEETQYF